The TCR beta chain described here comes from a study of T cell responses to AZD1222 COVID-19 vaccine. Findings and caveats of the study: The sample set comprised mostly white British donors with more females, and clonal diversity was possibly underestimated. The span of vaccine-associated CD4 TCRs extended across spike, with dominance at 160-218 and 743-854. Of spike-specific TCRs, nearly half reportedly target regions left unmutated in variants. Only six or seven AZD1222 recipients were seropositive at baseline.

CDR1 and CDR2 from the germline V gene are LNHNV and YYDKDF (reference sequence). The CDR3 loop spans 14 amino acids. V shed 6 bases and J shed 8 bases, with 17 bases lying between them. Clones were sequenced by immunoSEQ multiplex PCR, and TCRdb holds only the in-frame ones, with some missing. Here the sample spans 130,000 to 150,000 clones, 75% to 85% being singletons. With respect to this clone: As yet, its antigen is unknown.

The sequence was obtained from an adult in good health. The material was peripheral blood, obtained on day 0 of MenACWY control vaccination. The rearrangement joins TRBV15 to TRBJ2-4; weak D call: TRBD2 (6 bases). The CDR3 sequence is CATRGWRGEDIQYF. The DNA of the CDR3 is TGTGCCACCAGAGGATGGCGGGGCGAGGACATTCAGTACTTC.